Listed here is a single T cell receptor (beta chain). It has no known antigen specificity. Within one base of it there is no much larger clone, and no base qualities were kept. Its CDR3 holds 14 amino acids, cysteine through phenylalanine. The sequence is cut down to CDR3 DNA, 42 bases in frame from base 1. CDR1 MNHEY and CDR2 SMNVEV were looked up in the germline V gene (reference sequence). V is trimmed back by 3 bases and J by 11 bases, and the junction contains 12 bases that no gene match accounts for. The collaborating institutions used their own protocols to collect whole blood in K2EDTA tubes. For TCRbeta analysis, collaborators shipped samples in one of three forms: frozen whole blood, isolated PBMCs, or DNA extracted from either of those sample types. The immunoSEQ Assay, a bias-controlled multiplex PCR, was used to amplify TCRbeta CDR3 regions from genomic DNA. As for the original processing: The number of nucleated cells in each sample was estimated from the amplification of reference gene primers within the assay. Sequence reads were collapsed and filtered to measure the absolute abundance of every unique TCRbeta CDR3 rearrangement. Productive Simpson clonality was computed per sample as the square root of Simpson's diversity index over productive rearrangements. In its TCRdb copy, this immuneACCESS table keeps in-frame sequences only and misses some clones. Where compared with another copy, unresolved V genes explain less than half of these, and the others have no known cause. The DNA gave D and trimming, while V, J and clone size come from that table. In all, the sample holds a few hundred thousand clones, and more than 75% of those were seen once. The leading ten clones occupy under 2% of the sample.

This specimen comes from a study of blood T cell repertoires in COVID-19 (dated by TCRdb to 2018 to 2020). With respect to the entire study: Samples from collaborators originated in the United States, Italy and Spain and spanned both the acute and convalescent phases of COVID-19. The prospective study material was composed of cDNA or gDNA derived from T cells, B-cell-depleted T cells, or PBMCs. The dataset comprised deeply sampled blood TCRbeta repertoires from subjects exposed to, actively infected with, or recovered from COVID-19. A freely available public database, intended as a resource for researchers studying the immune response to SARS-CoV-2, is where the repertoires were released. The samples were drawn from two sources: the first 160 participants of the ongoing ImmuneRACE study, and 1,200 or so subjects contributed by 6 global collaborators. A de-identified subject ID, COVID-19 status, age in years and sex were almost always included in the sample metadata. Where available, HLA class I and class II types were obtained from metadata supplied by the sample provider rather than from assay-based typing.

General study outcomes and caveats: The quantity of clinical and demographic metadata differed by source and by participant and was supplied without curation.

The sequence was obtained from a woman in her fifties or sixties with acute or convalescent COVID-19. The material sequenced was peripheral blood. The chain is encoded by TRBV27 joined to TRBJ1-1, with 7 central nucleotides matching TRBD1. The CDR3 amino acid sequence is: CASSFLGQRQSAFF. The sequence in DNA is TGTGCCAGCAGTTTCTTGGGACAGAGGCAGAGCGCTTTCTTT.